One T cell receptor (beta chain) is described in this entry. This clone appeared a few times. The clone's antigen remains unknown. Per-nucleotide qualities are absent, and no much larger clonotype sits a single base away. V is shortened by 3 bases, J by 3 bases, and the region joining them spans 18 bases. CDR1 and CDR2 were assigned from the germline V gene (reference sequence) as DFQATT and SNEGSKA. The CDR3 measures 16 amino acids from cysteine to phenylalanine. Kept here is only the CDR3 DNA, which spans 48 bases and is read in frame from base 1. Whole blood was collected in K2EDTA tubes by collaborating institutions according to the institutions' own protocols. For TCRbeta analysis, collaborators shipped samples in one of three forms: frozen whole blood, isolated PBMCs, or DNA extracted from either of those sample types. The immunoSEQ Assay, a bias-controlled multiplex PCR, was used to amplify TCRbeta CDR3 regions from genomic DNA. Per the source publication's procedure: The number of nucleated cells in each sample was estimated from the amplification of reference gene primers within the assay. Sequence reads were collapsed and filtered to measure the absolute abundance of every unique TCRbeta CDR3 rearrangement. For each sample, productive Simpson clonality was calculated as the square root of Simpson's diversity index over productive rearrangements. TCRdb obtained this table from immuneACCESS and retained in-frame rearrangements with V and J assigned. These tables miss some clones; where compared with another copy, unresolved V genes account for less than half of the shortfall, and the remainder is unexplained. V and J calls and clone size follow that table, whereas D and trimming were derived from the DNA. The sample records 65,000 to 80,000 clones, roughly 84% of which are singletons. Jointly, the top ten make up approximately 10% of the sample.

The sample originates from a study of blood T cell repertoires in COVID-19 (dated by TCRdb to the early 2020s). With respect to the entire study: Samples covering the acute and convalescent phases of COVID-19 were provided by collaborators in the United States, Italy and Spain. The prospective study material was composed of cDNA or gDNA derived from T cells, B-cell-depleted T cells, or PBMCs. A freely available public database, intended as a resource for researchers studying the immune response to SARS-CoV-2, is where the repertoires were released. The dataset comprised deeply sampled blood TCRbeta repertoires from subjects exposed to, actively infected with, or recovered from COVID-19. The samples were drawn from the first 160 participants of the ongoing ImmuneRACE study and from roughly 1,300 subjects provided by 6 global collaborators. Sample metadata almost always included a de-identified subject ID, COVID-19 status, age in years and sex. Where HLA class I and class II types were available, the types were taken from metadata supplied by the sample provider, not from assay-based typing. Beyond this particular receptor, the publication reports: How much clinical and demographic metadata was included differed by source and by participant, and the metadata was provided uncurated.

The sequence came from a human donor in a cohort sampled during active COVID-19. Sequenced material: peripheral blood. In this chain, TRBV20-1 is recombined with TRBJ1-5; the D segment could be TRBD1, given 6 matching bases. This receptor has the CDR3 CSASVAGGSYNQPQHF. The base sequence is TGCAGTGCTAGTGTTGCGGGGGGCTCATACAATCAGCCCCAGCATTTT.